Many counts were recorded for the clone carrying this T cell receptor (beta chain). Antigen unknown. Per sample, extraction of total RNA gave at least 5.5 micrograms in every case. The source of the sample is a study of blood T cells in healthy people across ages. Overall study results and limits: One million T cells yielded diversity estimates that were considered underestimates. Age advanced and TCR beta diversity per million T cells fell, roughly linearly. There were more naive CD4+ cells and higher diversity in long-lived donors than in aged donors.

PCR was performed a second time for roughly 7 to 11 cycles using a sample-barcoded 5' primer and a J-beta primer mix. MiXCR was run by TCRdb on the 5' RACE reads, yielding one entry per CDR3 protein. Among 600,000 or so distinct CDR3 sequences, 25% to 35% were seen once, and the ten largest hold less than 20%. Germline V gene lookup returns CDR1 MDHEN and CDR2 SYDVKM. The CDR3 contains 11 residues. V was shortened by 6 bases and J by 4 bases, with 4 bases between the two germline ends. The rearrangement joins TRBV28 to TRBJ2-1; D is ambiguous. The source material was blood. This receptor was obtained from a woman aged 80 or over in good health. The CDR3 reads CASRTYNEQFF. Written as DNA, the CDR3 is TGTGCCAGCAGAACTTACAATGAGCAGTTCTTC. The full variable domain, rest sourced from reference TRBV28 and TRBJ2-1, is DVKVTQSSRYLVKRTGEKVFLECVQDMDHENMFWYRQDPGLGLRLIYFSYDVKMKEKGDIPEGYSVSREKKERFSLILESASTNQTSMYLCASRTYNEQFFGPGTRLTVL.